The 5 T cell receptor beta chains given below trace back to one sample, sequenced in a study of regulatory T cells in long-lasting Graves disease (dated by TCRdb to 2020 to 2023). The receptor library was made with multiplex PCR. TCRdb lists the instrument as Illumina HiSeq 4000. CDR3 regions were amplified by Arm-PCR with iRepertoire HTBI primers to construct TCR beta libraries. TCRdb reprocessed the public reads (quality trimming at Q25 with fastp, clone calling with MiXCR) and kept in-frame beta chains. Each entry merges the rows of one CDR3 protein and shows their most common DNA and genes. Present in this sample are hundreds of thousands of distinct CDR3 sequences, about 16% of which were seen just once. The biggest ten clones account for roughly 25% of the sample. This specimen's time point label, per the study, means: newly diagnosed GD, antithyroid drugs for less than 3 months. For both TCR sequencing and RNA sequencing, RNA was extracted from PBMCs using TRIzol.

This sample also belongs to another study, concerning T cells in Graves' hyperthyroidism and ophthalmopathy.

The source was peripheral blood mononuclear cells (PBMCs), collected at new diagnosis, from a patient treated with antithyroid drugs. The receptor source for this set is a woman aged 35-65 years with Graves disease. Donor details come from another sample of the same person, matched by shared clones.

In its sample, this clonotype was seen a few times. The chain carries TRBV5-6 and TRBJ1-2, with TRBD1 matching 7 bases. Trimming cost V 5 bases and J 2 bases; bases outside gene matches: 6. Germline loops: CDR1 SGHDT, CDR2 YYEEEE. This CDR3 comprises 14 residues. The CDR3 sequence is CASRDRTANYGYTF. CDR3 in DNA: TGTGCCAGCAGGGACAGGACAGCAAACTATGGCTACACCTTC.

This clonotype was counted at least ten times. J is TRBJ1-5 and V is TRBV2; D is unresolved. The CDR3 sequence is 13 residues long. From germline, CDR1 is SNHLY and CDR2 FYNNEI. V was cut by 3 bases and J by 5 bases, with 8 bases left in between. The DNA for the CDR3 is TGTGCCAGCAGTGATCGGGAATATCAGCCCCAGCATTTT. Its protein is CASSDREYQPQHF.

Comments on this clonotype: This may be a read error, as it is one base from a much larger clone. The chain recombines TRBV12-3 or TRBV12-4 with TRBJ2-3, with a tentative D call TRBD2 (6 bases). The CDR3 is made up of 16 amino acids. The CDR3 sequence is CASSGTPLLITDTRYF. CDR3 DNA sequence: TGTGCCAGCAGCGGGACTCCTCTATTGATTACAGATACGCGGTATTTT.

This clonotype was detected many times. J is TRBJ2-1 and V is TRBV28; 8 nucleotides line up with TRBD1. There are 20 residues in the CDR3. Trimming took 6 bases from V and 7 from J; bases not matched to a gene: 26. Per germline, CDR1 MDHEN and CDR2 SYDVKM. CDR3 DNA sequence: TGTGCCAGCAGAATGAGAGTTGGGATGACAGGGGCCACAGGTCGGAATGAGCAGTTCTTC. Its protein is CASRMRVGMTGATGRNEQFF. Filled out from reference TRBV28 and TRBJ2-1, the complete variable domain reads DVKVTQSSRYLVKRTGEKVFLECVQDMDHENMFWYRQDPGLGLRLIYFSYDVKMKEKGDIPEGYSVSREKKERFSLILESASTNQTSMYLCASRMRVGMTGATGRNEQFFGPGTRLTVL.

In its sample, this clonotype was seen many times. The V call is TRBV3-1, the J call TRBJ2-4; 8 nucleotides match TRBD1. The CDR3 has 14 amino acids. Germline trimming cut 4 bases from V and 4 bases from J; bases unmatched to any gene: 3. In germline, CDR1 is LGHDT, CDR2 YNNKEL (reference sequence). The CDR3 here is CASSPWDRKNIQYF. CDR3 nucleotide sequence: TGTGCCAGCAGCCCCTGGGACAGGAAAAACATTCAGTACTTC.